The sequence of this T cell receptor (beta chain) was determined in a study of regulatory T cells in long-lasting Graves disease. Indicated time point: newly diagnosed GD, antithyroid drugs for less than 3 months. RNA from PBMCs was the source of the TCR library. Diagnoses of Graves' disease were made by American Thyroid Association guidelines. This clonotype was found a few times. Its antigen is unknown. Study results and limitations: TRBV28, TRBJ1-2 and TRBJ2-5 were favored in persistent disease. Not thyroid tissue but only peripheral blood was studied.

Arm-PCR of CDR3 regions and iRepertoire HTBI primers were used to build TCR beta libraries. One entry per CDR3 protein, called by TCRdb with MiXCR from the multiplex PCR reads. This table holds about 620,000 distinct CDR3 sequences, 15% to 20% found once. Unmatched junction bases numbered 6, after V lost 1 base and J lost 8 bases. From germline, CDR1 is SGHKS and CDR2 YYEKEE (reference sequence). The CDR3 totals 15 residues. This same sample was also part of a study on T cells in Graves' hyperthyroidism and ophthalmopathy. That work states: Pregnant or lactating patients were excluded, as were those with uncontrolled infection or other autoimmune disease.

This specimen consisted of peripheral blood mononuclear cells (PBMCs), obtained at new diagnosis, from a patient treated with antithyroid drugs. The V gene is TRBV5-5, the J gene TRBJ2-1; 10 nucleotides agree with TRBD2. This receptor was taken from a woman in her 30s with Graves disease. The chain's CDR3 is CASSLLAGVVDEQFF. CDR3 DNA sequence: TGTGCCAGCAGCTTGCTAGCGGGAGTTGTCGATGAGCAGTTCTTC.